One sample yielded the 12 T cell receptor beta chains listed below, sequenced in a study of CD8 T cells in ankylosing spondylitis. TCRdb analysed the 5' RACE reads with MiXCR anew, one entry per CDR3 protein. The sample contains 350,000 or so distinct CDR3 sequences, 11% of which appear only once. Source material: blood, either unsorted or a sorted T cell fraction (not recorded which). The receptors were sampled from a female donor with ankylosing spondylitis or in good health (not recorded which).

Remarks on this clonotype: This may be a read error, as it is one base from a much larger clone. This chain links TRBV24-1 with TRBJ2-3; 7 bases align to TRBD2. Germline V CDR1 and CDR2: KGHDR, SFDVKD. V trimming: 6 bases; J trimming: 5 bases; junction bases outside the gene matches: 13. The CDR3 totals 16 residues. CDR3 bases: TGTGCCACCAGTATCTCACCGCGGGGGACCATAGATACGCAGTATTTT. It translates to CATSISPRGTIDTQYF.

Only a few counts were recorded for this clonotype. The chain uses TRBV5-1 and TRBJ2-2, with D possibly matching TRBD1 (5 bases). V lost 4 bases to trimming and J lost 6 bases, with 13 bases between them. The CDR3 totals 14 residues. Germline values: CDR1 SGHRS, CDR2 YFSETQ. The CDR3: CASSLPGSAGELFF. The CDR3 bases are TGCGCCAGCAGCCTTCCAGGGTCGGCCGGGGAGCTGTTTTTT.

This clonotype was seen repeatedly, ten times or more. The V gene is TRBV9, the J gene TRBJ2-1, with 8 bases fitting TRBD1. The ends lost 4 bases at V and 2 bases at J; junction bases unmatched: 5. CDR1 is SGDLS, CDR2 YYNGEE, per germline. CDR3 size: 15 residues. CDR3 loop: CASSLDRATYNEQFF. The CDR3 DNA sequence: TGTGCCAGCAGCCTGGACAGGGCAACCTACAATGAGCAGTTCTTC.

This clonotype appeared a few times. The CDR3 here is CASSPIAGRSDTQYF. CDR3 nucleotide sequence: TGTGCCAGCAGCCCCATAGCGGGGAGGAGTGATACGCAGTATTTT. This sequence joins TRBV12-3 or TRBV12-4 and TRBJ2-3; TRBD2 matches at 8 bases. CDR3 length equals 15 residues. Trimming at V came to 6 bases and at J to 6 bases, leaving 11 bases not matched to a gene.

This clonotype was seen once. Since a much larger clone is just one base distant, this may be a read error. V usage is TRBV7-2 and J usage is TRBJ2-7, with TRBD2 matching over 9 bases. This CDR3 is 14 amino acids long. CDR1 is SGHTA and CDR2 is FQGNSA in the germline V gene. The V gene end was trimmed by 8 bases and the J gene end by 4 bases; junction bases not matched to a gene: 9. The CDR3 nucleotides are TGTGCCAGCCGCCAGGGACTAGCACAGTACGAGCAGTACTTC. This gives the protein CASRQGLAQYEQYF.

The chain couples TRBV20-1 to TRBJ2-1, with D unresolved. CDR1 DFQATT and CDR2 SNEGSKA come from the germline V gene (reference sequence). V dropped 3 bases and J dropped 9 bases, with 9 bases sitting between them. The CDR3 totals 11 residues. In nucleotides, the CDR3 is TGCAGTGCTAGCCGCGTTGGTGAGCAGTTCTTC. This translates into CSASRVGEQFF.

This clonotype was observed many times. The chain carries TRBV28 and TRBJ1-1; no clear D gene. The V end lost 4 bases, the J end lost 5 bases, and 8 bases lay between the germline ends. The CDR3 runs to 12 residues. Looked up from germline, CDR1 is MDHEN and CDR2 is SYDVKM. The DNA for the CDR3 is TGTGCCAGCAGTTACCCGAGTACTGAAGCTTTCTTT. This translates into CASSYPSTEAFF.

This clonotype was counted between two and nine times. The chain links TRBV10-3 to TRBJ1-2; D gene unclear. V gave up 0 bases and J gave up 8 bases, with 7 bases separating them. The V gene's germline CDR1 is ENHRY and CDR2 SYGVKD. The CDR3 is 12 residues long. CDR3 sequence: CAISESLSGYTF. In DNA form, the CDR3 reads TGTGCCATCAGTGAGTCCCTCTCGGGCTACACCTTC.

The table lists this clonotype with many counts. The chain joins TRBV5-1 to TRBJ2-2, with D hard to call. Looked up from germline, CDR1 is SGHRS and CDR2 is YFSETQ. There are 16 residues in the CDR3. V lost 1 base to trimming and J lost 5 bases, with 15 bases between them. The CDR3 DNA follows: TGCGCCAGCAGCTTGAACCCAAACCCAGGAACCGGGGAGCTGTTTTTT. Amino acid sequence: CASSLNPNPGTGELFF.

This clonotype was counted ten times or more. The chain uses TRBV5-1 and TRBJ2-2; D is possibly TRBD1 or TRBD2 (5 bases each). CDR3 length: 14 residues. Trimming stripped 4 bases from V and 14 bases from J, with 21 bases between. Germline V gene lookup returns CDR1 SGHRS and CDR2 YFSETQ. The CDR3 protein is CASSVDRGPSRLFF. The CDR3 DNA is TGCGCCAGCAGCGTAGACCGGGGCCCCTCGCGACTGTTTTTT.

This clonotype was seen at least ten times. This chain joins TRBV20-1 and TRBJ2-3; D not resolved. The length of the CDR3 is 12 residues. CDR1 and CDR2 (germline): DFQATT, SNEGSKA (reference sequence). Trimming removed 4 bases from V and 0 bases from J, with 5 bases in between. CDR3 sequence: CSAIWSTDTQYF. In DNA, the CDR3 is TGCAGTGCTATCTGGAGCACAGATACGCAGTATTTT.

In its sample, this clonotype was seen a few times. This chain links TRBV7-8 with TRBJ1-2; no clear D gene. Trimming took 3 bases from V and 4 from J, leaving 9 bases between them. There are 13 residues in the CDR3. CDR1 and CDR2 (germline): SGHVS, FQNEAQ. CDR3 sequence (DNA): TGTGCCAGCAGCTTTAAGGGTAGCTATGGCTACACCTTC. Translating gives CASSFKGSYGYTF.